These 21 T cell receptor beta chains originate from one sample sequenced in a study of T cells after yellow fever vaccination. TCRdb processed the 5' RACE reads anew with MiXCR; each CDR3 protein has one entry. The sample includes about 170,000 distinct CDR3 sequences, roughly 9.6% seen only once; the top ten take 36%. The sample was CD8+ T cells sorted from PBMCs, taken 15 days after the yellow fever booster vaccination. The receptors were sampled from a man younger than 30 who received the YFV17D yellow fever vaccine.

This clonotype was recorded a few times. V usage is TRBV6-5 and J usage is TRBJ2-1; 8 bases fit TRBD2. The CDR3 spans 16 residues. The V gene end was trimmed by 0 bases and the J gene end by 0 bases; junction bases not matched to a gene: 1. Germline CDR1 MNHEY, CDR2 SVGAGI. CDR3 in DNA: TGTGCCAGCAGTTACTCCGGGGGGGCCTCCTACAATGAGCAGTTCTTC. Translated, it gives CASSYSGGASYNEQFF.

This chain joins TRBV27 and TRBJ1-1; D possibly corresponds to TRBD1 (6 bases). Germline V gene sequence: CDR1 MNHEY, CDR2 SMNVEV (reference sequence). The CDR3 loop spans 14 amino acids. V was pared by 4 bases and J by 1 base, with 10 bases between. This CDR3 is CASSWGAENTEAFF. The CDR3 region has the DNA TGTGCCAGCAGTTGGGGGGCGGAGAACACTGAAGCTTTCTTT.

The CDR3 reads CASSELPTSGALSTDTQYF. DNA for the CDR3: TGTGCCAGCAGTGAATTACCGACTAGCGGGGCTCTTAGCACAGATACGCAGTATTTT. The rearrangement joins TRBV2 to TRBJ2-3, with TRBD2 matching 11 bases. Germline V gene lookup returns CDR1 SNHLY and CDR2 FYNNEI. V lost 2 bases to trimming and J lost 0 bases; unmatched junction nucleotides: 10. CDR3 size: 19 residues.

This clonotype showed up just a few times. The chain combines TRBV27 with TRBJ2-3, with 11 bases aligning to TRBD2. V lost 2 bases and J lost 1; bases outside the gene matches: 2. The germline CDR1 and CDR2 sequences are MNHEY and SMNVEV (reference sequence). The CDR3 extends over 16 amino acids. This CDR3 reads CASSLILAGGTDTQYF. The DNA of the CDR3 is TGTGCCAGCAGTTTAATACTAGCGGGGGGCACAGATACGCAGTATTTT.

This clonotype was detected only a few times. The DNA of the CDR3 is TGTGCCAGCAGCTTAGTCCCCGGAGATACGCAGTATTTT. It yields the protein CASSLVPGDTQYF. This chain connects TRBV7-3 to TRBJ2-3, with D hard to call. In germline, CDR1 is SGHTA, CDR2 FQGTGA. The CDR3 length is 13 residues. Trimming cost V 2 bases and J 5 bases, with 8 bases left between them. Looking up the rest from reference TRBV7-3 and TRBJ2-3 gives the full variable domain: GAGVSQTPSNKVTEKGKYVELRCDPISGHTALYWYRQSLGQGPEFLIYFQGTGAADDSGLPNDRFFAVRPEGSVSTLKIQRTERGDSAVYLCASSLVPGDTQYFGPGTRLTVL.

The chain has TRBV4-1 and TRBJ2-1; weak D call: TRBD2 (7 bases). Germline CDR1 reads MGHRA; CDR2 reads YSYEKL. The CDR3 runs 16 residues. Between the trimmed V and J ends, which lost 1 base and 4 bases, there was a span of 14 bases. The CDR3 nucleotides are TGCGCCAGCAGCCAAGGGGGGGGGGCTTCGTACAATGAGCAGTTCTTC. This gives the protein CASSQGGGASYNEQFF.

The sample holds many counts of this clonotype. The chain's CDR3 is CASSAGTGYGYTF. The CDR3 DNA is TGCGCCAGCAGCGCAGGCACAGGCTATGGCTACACCTTC. The chain uses TRBV4-3 and TRBJ1-2; D might be TRBD1 (5 bases). The CDR3 totals 13 residues. V was pared by 5 bases and J by 4 bases, with 11 bases between. Germline V gives CDR1 LGHNA, CDR2 YSLEER.

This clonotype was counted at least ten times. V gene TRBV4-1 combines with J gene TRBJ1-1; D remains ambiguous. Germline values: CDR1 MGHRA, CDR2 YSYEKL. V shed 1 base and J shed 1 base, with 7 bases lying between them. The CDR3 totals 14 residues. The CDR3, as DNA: TGCGCCAGCAGCCAAGGATGGGGGAACACTGAAGCTTTCTTT. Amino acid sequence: CASSQGWGNTEAFF.

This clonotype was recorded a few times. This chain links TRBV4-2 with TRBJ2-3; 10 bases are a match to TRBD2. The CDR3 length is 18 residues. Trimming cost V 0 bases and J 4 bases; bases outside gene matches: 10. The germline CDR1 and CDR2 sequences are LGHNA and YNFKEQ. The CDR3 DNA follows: TGTGCCAGCAGCCAAGATAACTGGCTAGCGGGGGAGGCAGATACGCAGTATTTT. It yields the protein CASSQDNWLAGEADTQYF.

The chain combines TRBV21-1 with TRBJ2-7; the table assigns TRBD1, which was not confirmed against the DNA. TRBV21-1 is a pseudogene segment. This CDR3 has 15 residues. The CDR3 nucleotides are TGTGCCAGCATAGTAGGGGGCTCCAGCTCCTACGAGCAGTACGTC. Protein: CASIVGGSSSYEQYV.

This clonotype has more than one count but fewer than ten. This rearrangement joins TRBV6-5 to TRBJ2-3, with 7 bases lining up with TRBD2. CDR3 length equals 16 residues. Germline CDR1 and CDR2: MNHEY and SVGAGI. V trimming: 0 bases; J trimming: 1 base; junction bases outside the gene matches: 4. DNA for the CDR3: TGTGCCAGCAGTTACTCTTCCGCGGGAGGCACAGATACGCAGTATTTT. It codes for CASSYSSAGGTDTQYF.

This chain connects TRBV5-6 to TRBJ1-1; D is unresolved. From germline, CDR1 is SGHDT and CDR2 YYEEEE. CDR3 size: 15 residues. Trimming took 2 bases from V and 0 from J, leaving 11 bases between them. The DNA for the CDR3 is TGTGCCAGCAGCTTCCGGTTGCCCATGAACACTGAAGCTTTCTTT. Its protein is CASSFRLPMNTEAFF. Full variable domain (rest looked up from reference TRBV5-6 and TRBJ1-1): DAGVTQSPTHLIKTRGQQVTLRCSPKSGHDTVSWYQQALGQGPQFIFQYYEEEERQRGNFPDRFSGHQFPNYSSELNVNALLLGDSALYLCASSFRLPMNTEAFFGQGTRLTVV.

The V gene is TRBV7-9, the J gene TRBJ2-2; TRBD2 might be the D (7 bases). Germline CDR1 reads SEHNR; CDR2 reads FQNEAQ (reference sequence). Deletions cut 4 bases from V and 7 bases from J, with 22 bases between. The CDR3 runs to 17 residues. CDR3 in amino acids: CASSSTGRGLSSGELFF. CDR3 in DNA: TGTGCCAGCAGCTCAACAGGGAGGGGCCTTTCAAGCGGGGAGCTGTTTTTT. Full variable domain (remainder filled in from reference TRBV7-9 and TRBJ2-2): DTGVSQNPRHKITKRGQNVTFRCDPISEHNRLYWYRQTLGQGPEFLTYFQNEAQLEKSRLLSDRFSAERPKGSFSTLEIQRTEQGDSAMYLCASSSTGRGLSSGELFFGEGSRLTVL.

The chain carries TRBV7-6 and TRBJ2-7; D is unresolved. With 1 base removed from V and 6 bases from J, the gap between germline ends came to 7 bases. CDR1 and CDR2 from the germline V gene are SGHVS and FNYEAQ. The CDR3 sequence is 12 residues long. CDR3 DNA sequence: TGTGCCAGCAGCTTAGACGAGGTCGAGCAGTACTTC. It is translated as CASSLDEVEQYF.

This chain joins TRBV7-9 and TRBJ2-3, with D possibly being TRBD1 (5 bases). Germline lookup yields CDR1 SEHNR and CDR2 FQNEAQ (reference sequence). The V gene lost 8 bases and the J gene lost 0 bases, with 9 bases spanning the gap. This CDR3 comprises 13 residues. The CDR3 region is CASDSESTDTQYF. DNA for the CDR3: TGTGCCAGCGACAGCGAGAGCACAGATACGCAGTATTTT.

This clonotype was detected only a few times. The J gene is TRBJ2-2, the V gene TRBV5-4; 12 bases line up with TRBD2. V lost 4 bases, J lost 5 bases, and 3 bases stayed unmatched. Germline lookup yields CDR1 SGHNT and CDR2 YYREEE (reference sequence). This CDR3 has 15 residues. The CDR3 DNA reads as TGTGCCAGCAGCCCCACTAGCGGGGGGACCGGGGAGCTGTTTTTT. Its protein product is CASSPTSGGTGELFF.

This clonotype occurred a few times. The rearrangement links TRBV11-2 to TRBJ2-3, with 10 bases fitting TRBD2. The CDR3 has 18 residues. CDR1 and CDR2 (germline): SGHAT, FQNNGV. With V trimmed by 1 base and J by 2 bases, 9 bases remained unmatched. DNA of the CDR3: TGTGCCAGCAGCTTAGGGTCAGGACTAGCGGTTAACACAGATACGCAGTATTTT. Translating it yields CASSLGSGLAVNTDTQYF.

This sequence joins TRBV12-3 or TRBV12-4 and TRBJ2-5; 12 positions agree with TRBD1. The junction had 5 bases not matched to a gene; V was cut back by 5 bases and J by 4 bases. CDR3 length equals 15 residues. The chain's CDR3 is CASSKGTGGRETQYF. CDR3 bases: TGTGCCAGCAGTAAAGGGACAGGGGGCAGAGAGACCCAGTACTTC.

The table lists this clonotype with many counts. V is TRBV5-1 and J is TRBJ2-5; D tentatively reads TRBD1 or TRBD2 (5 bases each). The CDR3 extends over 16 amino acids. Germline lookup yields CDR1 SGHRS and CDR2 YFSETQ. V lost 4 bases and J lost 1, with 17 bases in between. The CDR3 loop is CASSPWRPGPQETQYF. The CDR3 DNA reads TGCGCCAGCAGCCCGTGGAGACCGGGGCCCCAAGAGACCCAGTACTTC.

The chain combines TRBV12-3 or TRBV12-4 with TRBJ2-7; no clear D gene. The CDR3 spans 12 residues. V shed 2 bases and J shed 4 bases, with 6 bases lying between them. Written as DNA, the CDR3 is TGTGCCAGCAGTTTAATAGGATACGAGCAGTACTTC. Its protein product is CASSLIGYEQYF.

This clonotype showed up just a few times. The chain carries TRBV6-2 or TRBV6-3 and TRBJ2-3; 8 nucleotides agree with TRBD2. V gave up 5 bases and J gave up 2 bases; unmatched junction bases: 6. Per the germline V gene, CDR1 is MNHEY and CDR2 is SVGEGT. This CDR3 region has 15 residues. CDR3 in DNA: TGTGCCAGCAGTACGGCGGGGGGACTCACAGATACGCAGTATTTT. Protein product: CASSTAGGLTDTQYF.